The following is a TCR beta chain sequence with its context. The antigen is undetermined. The data were taken from a study of CD8+ T cells in alopecia areata. The sorting of PBMCs gave CD4+ and CD8+ T cells. In each case, RNA was isolated and then reverse transcribed into cDNA as the sequencing template. Libraries were prepared by immunoSEQ multiplex PCR; TCRdb keeps only in-frame clonotypes and omits some of them. The data contain under 150,000 clones, roughly 60% of them singletons. Study-level results: Sequenced scalp T cells also include alphabeta T cells resident in normal skin. Lesional scalp, notably in alopecia totalis/universalis, had clonality above that of normal scalp. With patients, TCR sharing proved less clear than in mice, a difference possibly related to HLA.

Germline V gives CDR1 SEHNR, CDR2 FQNEAQ (reference sequence). The V end lost 1 base, the J end lost 6 bases, and 6 bases lay between the germline ends. This CDR3 contains 12 residues. J is TRBJ1-2 and V is TRBV7-9; D is unresolved. The clonotype originates from a human donor in good health. Sequenced input: CD8+ T cells sorted from blood. Written as DNA, the CDR3 is TGTGCCAGCAGCTTAGGGGCAGATGGCTACACCTTC. Amino acid sequence: CASSLGADGYTF.